The 28 T cell receptor beta chains given below trace back to one sample, sequenced in a study of tumor-infiltrating lymphocytes in primary liver carcinoma. cDNA specific to TCR beta was made from around 530 ng of total RNA, with a constant-region primer employed for priming. Three rounds of nested multiplex PCR with slightly modified ARM-PCR produced TCR beta libraries. Investigators reported that the first two PCR rounds, at approximately 11 cycles each, used TRBV1-TRBV30 forward primers with a C-beta reverse primer. TCRdb ran MiXCR on the multiplex PCR reads and lists one entry per CDR3 protein. Of about 200,000 distinct CDR3 sequences in the sample, almost 65% were seen once. Blood RNA came from unsorted whole blood; germline DNA was also extracted. The sample consisted of peripheral blood. Every receptor here comes from a woman aged 60-75 years with primary liver carcinoma and hepatitis B virus infection.

V gene TRBV21-1 combines with J gene TRBJ1-4; TRBD1, the D gene given by the table, was not confirmed from the DNA. TRBV21-1 is shown as a pseudogene. The CDR3 consists of 15 residues. The CDR3 region is CASSKAGDPGEKLFF. The CDR3 DNA reads as TGTGCCAGCAGCAAAGCGGGCGACCCCGGTGAAAAACTGTTTTTT.

In its sample, this clonotype was seen many times. The chain links TRBV12-3 or TRBV12-4 to TRBJ2-2; TRBD2 aligns across 14 bases. After removal of 5 bases from V and 4 bases from J, the junction contained 3 bases not matched to a gene. This CDR3 is 16 amino acids long. In nucleotides, the CDR3 is TGTGCCAGCAGTACGGGGACTAGCGGGAGCACCGGGGAGCTGTTTTTT. Its translation: CASSTGTSGSTGELFF.

The chain is built from TRBV4-1 and TRBJ1-4, with 7 nucleotides matching TRBD1. This CDR3 spans 15 amino acids. Germline trimming cut 5 bases from V and 8 bases from J; bases unmatched to any gene: 11. CDR1 is MGHRA, CDR2 YSYEKL, per germline. Written as DNA, the CDR3 is TGCGCCAGCAGCAACCGACAGGGCGTACGGGAAAAACTGTTTTTT. As protein: CASSNRQGVREKLFF.

The table lists this clonotype with a few counts. V usage is TRBV5-5 and J usage is TRBJ2-1; maybe TRBD2 (5 bases). CDR1 is SGHKS and CDR2 is YYEKEE in the germline V gene (reference sequence). This CDR3 is built from 15 residues. The V end lost 4 bases, the J end lost 5 bases, and 16 bases lay between the germline ends. The CDR3 loop reads CASSIRTGEDNEQFF. Written as DNA, the CDR3 is TGTGCCAGCAGCATTCGGACTGGAGAGGACAATGAGCAGTTCTTC.

In the case of this clonotype: One end of the junction varies from germline; a read error may be responsible. The genes are TRBV6-1 and TRBJ2-1, with TRBD2 matching over 15 bases. The CDR3 is 17 amino acids. From germline, CDR1 is MNHNS and CDR2 SASEGT. The CDR3 nucleotides are TGTGTCAGCAGTGAAGCTCGGGGACTAGCGGGAGGAGCTGAGCAGTTCTTC. Translating gives CVSSEARGLAGGAEQFF.

This clonotype was seen ten or more times. J is TRBJ2-1 and V is TRBV12-3 or TRBV12-4, with no clear D. V was trimmed by 10 bases and J by 2 bases, leaving 15 bases between them. This CDR3 comprises 14 residues. The CDR3 reads CAILGGGTYNEQFF. The DNA for the CDR3 is TGTGCCATCTTGGGCGGCGGCACCTACAATGAGCAGTTCTTC.

Turning to this clonotype: At one end the junction does not follow the germline gene, possibly because of a read error. V is TRBV2 and J is TRBJ2-7; D is possibly TRBD2 (6 bases). Germline-derived CDR1 and CDR2 are SNHLY and FYNNEI. This CDR3 is built from 14 residues. The CDR3 DNA sequence: TGTGCCAGCTGTGAGATAGGGAGGAGAGGCGAGCAGTACTTC. Protein: CASCEIGRRGEQYF. Full variable domain (remainder filled in from reference TRBV2 and TRBJ2-7): EPEVTQTPSHQVTQMGQEVILRCVPISNHLYFYWYRQILGQKVEFLVSFYNNEISEKSEIFDDQFSVERPDGSNFTLKIRSTKLEDSAMYFCASCEIGRRGEQYFGPGTRLTVT.

V and J are TRBV5-4 and TRBJ2-6; 13 bases are a match to TRBD2. The CDR3 is made up of 17 amino acids. V trimming: 4 bases; J trimming: 9 bases; junction bases outside the gene matches: 10. Germline V gene sequence: CDR1 SGHNT, CDR2 YYREEE (reference sequence). This CDR3 reads CASSGGLAGLKVNVLTF. Written as DNA, the CDR3 is TGTGCCAGCAGCGGGGGACTAGCGGGGTTGAAGGTCAACGTCCTGACTTTC.

The table lists this clonotype with many counts. V usage is TRBV11-3 and J usage is TRBJ1-6, with 7 bases fitting TRBD1. CDR3 length equals 17 residues. Germline CDR1 SGHNT, CDR2 YENEEA. Trimming at V came to 3 bases and at J to 9 bases, leaving 14 bases not matched to a gene. The CDR3 spells CASSFAGGGDSGSPLHF. The CDR3 nucleotides read TGTGCCAGCAGCTTCGCCGGGGGGGGGGACAGTGGTTCACCCCTCCACTTT.

A remark on this clonotype: This sequence may be a read error, since a much larger clone differs from it by one base. The V and J genes are TRBV29-1 and TRBJ2-3; the D gene is possibly TRBD1 (5 bases). This CDR3 comprises 13 residues. Germline assignment: CDR1 SQVTM and CDR2 ANQGSEA. CDR3 DNA: TGCAGCGTTGGGGTCCCGGACACAGATACGCGGTATTTT. This sequence encodes CSVGVPDTDTRYF.

This clonotype was seen repeatedly, ten times or more. The chain joins TRBV5-5 to TRBJ2-1, with no clear D. CDR3 length equals 17 residues. The V end lost 4 bases, the J end lost 4 bases, and 21 bases lay between the germline ends. CDR1 and CDR2 (germline): SGHKS, YYEKEE (reference sequence). The DNA of the CDR3 is TGTGCCAGCAGCCGCTCGAGCTCGGGTGGCCCTTACAATGAGCAGTTCTTC. Translated, it gives CASSRSSSGGPYNEQFF.

This clonotype was recorded at least ten times. The chain combines TRBV5-5 with TRBJ2-1; the D gene is possibly TRBD2 (6 bases). Trimming left V 4 bases short and J 6 bases short, with 14 bases between. The CDR3 is 14 residues long. Germline-derived CDR1 and CDR2 are SGHKS and YYEKEE (reference sequence). The CDR3 sequence: CASSPGVGLNEQFF. The CDR3 DNA is TGTGCCAGCAGCCCGGGAGTAGGGCTCAATGAGCAGTTCTTC. Together with reference TRBV5-5 and TRBJ2-1, the CDR3 gives the full variable domain: DAGVTQSPTHLIKTRGQQVTLRCSPISGHKSVSWYQQVLGQGPQFIFQYYEKEERGRGNFPDRFSARQFPNYSSELNVNALLLGDSALYLCASSPGVGLNEQFFGPGTRLTVL.

Concerning this clonotype itself: A much larger clone lies one base from this, so it may be a read error. The J gene is TRBJ2-5, the V gene TRBV6-1, with D uncertain. The CDR3 length is 8 residues. Germline V CDR1 and CDR2: MNHNS, SASEGT. The CDR3 is CDSETQYF. The CDR3 coding sequence is TGTGACTCGGAGACCCAGTACTTC.

About this clonotype itself: This may stem from a read error, because a much larger clone lies one nucleotide away. The chain is built from TRBV29-1 and TRBJ1-1; D unclear. The CDR3 loop spans 13 amino acids. Per germline, CDR1 SQVTM and CDR2 ANQGSEA. The CDR3 sequence: CSVEGALGREVFF. CDR3 bases: TGCAGCGTTGAAGGGGCCCTGGGGAGAGAAGTTTTCTTT.

The V call is TRBV2, the J call TRBJ1-2; D may be TRBD1 (5 bases). Trimming shortened V by 4 bases and J by 4 bases, and 10 bases separated the two germline ends. Germline values: CDR1 SNHLY, CDR2 FYNNEI. CDR3 size: 13 residues. The CDR3 reads CASSVEGTYGYTF. Here the CDR3 DNA reads TGTGCCAGCAGTGTGGAGGGGACCTATGGCTACACCTTC.

Of note for this clonotype: The CDR3 carries no conserved terminal phenylalanine or tryptophan, so it likely arises from a read error. The gene calls are TRBV11-1 and TRBJ2-2; D is undetermined. Germline CDR1 and CDR2: SGHAT and FQDESV (reference sequence). CDR3 length: 14 residues. CDR3 nucleotide sequence: TGTGTCAGCAGCTTGAACATTAACACCGGGGAGCTGTTTCTT. This translates into CVSSLNINTGELFL.

As for this clonotype: A much larger clonotype is one base distant, so this may be a read error. No conserved phenylalanine or tryptophan ends this CDR3, so it is likely a read error. This chain connects TRBV5-5 to TRBJ1-1, with 7 bases identical to TRBD1. This CDR3 is 16 amino acids long. CDR1 and CDR2 (germline): SGHKS, YYEKEE (reference sequence). V trimming: 0 bases; J trimming: 4 bases; junction bases outside the gene matches: 9. The CDR3: CASSLAARGLGTEAFI. The DNA of the CDR3 is TGTGCCAGCAGCTTGGCCGCCAGGGGGTTGGGCACTGAAGCTTTCATT.

Comment on this clonotype: Likely a read error: the CDR3 ends without its conserved phenylalanine or tryptophan. The chain recombines TRBV11-2 with TRBJ2-7; TRBD1 is a possible D gene (5 bases). Trimming stripped 3 bases from V and 3 bases from J, with 18 bases between. This CDR3 is 16 amino acids long. Germline CDR1 and CDR2: SGHAT and FQNNGV. The CDR3 region has the DNA TGTGCCAGCAGCTTTCAGGGCGTGAGGACCTTCTACGAGCAGTACTCC. Its translation is CASSFQGVRTFYEQYS.

This clonotype occurred a few times. The rearrangement links TRBV30 to TRBJ2-2; TRBD2 matches 12 bases. From germline, CDR1 is GTSNPN and CDR2 SVGIG (reference sequence). The CDR3 has 16 residues. V gave up 3 bases and J gave up 4 bases; unmatched junction bases: 6. The CDR3 reads CAWSPGLAGPTGELFF. The CDR3 coding sequence is TGTGCCTGGAGCCCCGGACTAGCGGGACCCACCGGGGAGCTGTTTTTT.

The rearrangement links TRBV28 to TRBJ2-7; D gene uncertain. Germline V CDR1 and CDR2: MDHEN, SYDVKM. There are 12 residues in the CDR3. Trimming left V 6 bases short and J 2 bases short, with 8 bases between. The CDR3 DNA is TGTGCCAGCAGGGAGTCTACCTACGAGCAGTACTTC. Translated: CASRESTYEQYF.

A note on this clonotype: A much bigger clone sits one base away, suggesting this may be a read error. The rearrangement joins TRBV6-2 or TRBV6-3 to TRBJ1-2; no clear D gene. This CDR3 is built from 12 residues. The V end was cut by 2 bases, the J end by 4 bases, with 5 bases between. Germline CDR1 and CDR2: MNHEY and SVGEGT. The CDR3 nucleotides read TGTGCCAGCAGTTACGACCCCTATGGCTACACCTTC. Protein product: CASSYDPYGYTF.

This clonotype was observed a few times. The chain carries TRBV20-1 and TRBJ2-4, with D hard to call. CDR1 DFQATT and CDR2 SNEGSKA come from the germline V gene (reference sequence). This CDR3 is 10 amino acids long. CDR3 region: CSGAKNIQYF. The CDR3 DNA reads as TGCAGCGGAGCCAAAAACATTCAGTACTTC.

The sample holds many counts of this clonotype. CDR3 protein: CASSEHQETQYF. The CDR3 coding sequence is TGTGCCAGCAGTGAGCACCAAGAGACCCAGTACTTC. This sequence joins TRBV6-6 and TRBJ2-5; D ambiguous. Germline CDR1 is MNHNY and CDR2 is SVGAGI (reference sequence). The germline V and J ends were trimmed by 5 bases and 0 bases, with 4 bases remaining between them. This CDR3 has 12 amino acids.

The chain recombines TRBV6-5 with TRBJ2-2; D ambiguous. Trimming left V 7 bases short and J 8 bases short, with 20 bases between. This CDR3 is built from 15 residues. Germline assignment: CDR1 MNHEY and CDR2 SVGAGI. The CDR3 nucleotides read TGTGCCAGCAATAAAATTCCGGGCAGCACAGGGGAGCTGTTTTTT. Its translation is CASNKIPGSTGELFF.

This clonotype was counted at least ten times. Here the CDR3 DNA reads TGTGCCAGCAGCTCGAGGGGGGGGAATGCTGGCAATGAGCAGTTCTTC. Encoded protein: CASSSRGGNAGNEQFF. The chain combines TRBV11-3 with TRBJ2-1; maybe TRBD2 (7 bases). Germline CDR1 is SGHNT and CDR2 is YENEEA. Trimming took 4 bases from V and 6 from J, leaving 19 bases between them. The CDR3 has 16 amino acids.

Worth noting for this clonotype: A much larger clonotype is one base distant, so this may be a read error. The genes are TRBV12-3 or TRBV12-4 and TRBJ2-1; tentatively, D is TRBD1 (5 bases). The CDR3 runs to 13 residues. The CDR3 here is CTSSQGLYNEQFF. The CDR3 DNA reads as TGTACCAGCAGTCAGGGATTGTACAATGAGCAGTTCTTC.

A remark on this clonotype: This may be a read error: a much more frequent sequence differs by one nucleotide. The rearrangement joins TRBV6-1 to TRBJ2-3; 7 bases match TRBD2. This CDR3 has 15 amino acids. Germline CDR1 MNHNS, CDR2 SASEGT. CDR3 sequence (DNA): TGTGCCAGCAGCACTCCGGGACTACGCACAGATGCGCAGTATTTT. This codes for CASSTPGLRTDAQYF.

The chain couples TRBV28 to TRBJ1-2; no reliable D call. This CDR3 spans 16 amino acids. Germline lookup yields CDR1 MDHEN and CDR2 SYDVKM. Trimming removed 7 bases at V and 1 base at J, with 19 bases between. The CDR3 DNA reads TGTGCCAGCACCGTGCCCTCAGATACGGTTAACTATGGCTACACCTTC. It is translated as CASTVPSDTVNYGYTF.